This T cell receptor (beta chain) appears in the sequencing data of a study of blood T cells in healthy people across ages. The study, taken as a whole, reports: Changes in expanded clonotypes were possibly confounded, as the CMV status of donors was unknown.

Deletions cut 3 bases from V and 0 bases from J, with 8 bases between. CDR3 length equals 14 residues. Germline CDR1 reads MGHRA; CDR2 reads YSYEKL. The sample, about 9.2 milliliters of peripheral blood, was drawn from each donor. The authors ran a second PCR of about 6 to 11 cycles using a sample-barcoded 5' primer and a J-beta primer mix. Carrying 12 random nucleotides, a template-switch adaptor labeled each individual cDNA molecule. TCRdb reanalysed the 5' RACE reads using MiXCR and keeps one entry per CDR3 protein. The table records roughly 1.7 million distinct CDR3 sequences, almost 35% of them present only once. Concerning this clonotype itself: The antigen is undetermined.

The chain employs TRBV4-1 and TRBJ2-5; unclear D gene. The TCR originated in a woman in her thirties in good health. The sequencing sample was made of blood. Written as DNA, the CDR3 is TGCGCCAGCAGCCAGCATGTCAACCAAGAGACCCAGTACTTC. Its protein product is CASSQHVNQETQYF.